Listed below are T cell receptor beta chains from one sample, sequenced in a study of blood T cells in healthy people across ages. A single record per CDR3 protein comes from TCRdb applying MiXCR to the 5' RACE reads. The sample holds hundreds of thousands of distinct CDR3 sequences, under 80% seen once. The sequencing sample was made of blood. Receptor source: a man in his thirties or forties in good health. CDR3s include the opening cysteine and the closing phenylalanine or tryptophan. A D gene is named only where the DNA matches it firmly. A clone size is listed for some rows: how often the clone was seen (once, few, many), or a class if it is expanded.

D gene	V gene	J gene	clone size	CDR3 protein	CDR3 DNA
TRBD2	TRBV4-1	TRBJ2-3	-	CASSQDPQGGGGLAGVLWEDTQYF	TGCGCCAGCAGCCAAGATCCGCAAGGGGGCGGGGGACTAGCGGGGGTCCTCTGGGAAGATACGCAGTATTTT
-	TRBV7-3	TRBJ1-2	-	CASSSPGGDGYTF	TGTGCCAGCAGCTCCCCAGGAGGAGATGGCTACACCTTC
-	TRBV29-1	TRBJ1-2	-	CSVESRQNGYGYTF	TGCAGCGTTGAATCCCGACAGAATGGCTATGGCTACACCTTC
TRBD1	TRBV20-1	TRBJ1-5	few	CSASSGGGSNQPQHF	TGCAGTGCTAGTTCAGGGGGTGGAAGCAATCAGCCCCAGCATTTT
TRBD1	TRBV10-3	TRBJ2-7	few	CAISARTGPQGEQYF	TGTGCCATCAGTGCTAGGACAGGACCTCAAGGGGAGCAGTACTTC
-	TRBV7-9	TRBJ2-3	few	CASSLLIGGSTDTQYF	TGTGCCAGCAGCCTACTAATAGGGGGGAGCACAGATACGCAGTATTTT
TRBD1	TRBV11-2	TRBJ2-7	-	CASSPGTVFSCEQYF	TGTGCCAGCAGTCCCGGGACAGTCTTTTCATGCGAGCAGTACTTC
-	TRBV28	TRBJ2-3	few	CASILGGGQRTSTDTQYF	TGTGCCAGCATCTTAGGTGGGGGCCAGAGAACTAGCACAGATACGCAGTATTTT
TRBD2	TRBV29-1	TRBJ2-7	few	CSVDSGVSSYEQYF	TGCAGCGTCGATAGCGGGGTGAGCTCCTACGAGCAGTACTTC
-	TRBV5-6	TRBJ2-7	few	CASSTGTSDEQYF	TGTGCCAGCAGCACCGGGACTTCTGACGAGCAGTACTTC
TRBD1	TRBV4-3	TRBJ1-5	-	CASSQEPRGYGNQPQHF	TGCGCCAGCAGCCAAGAACCCAGGGGGTACGGCAATCAGCCCCAGCATTTT
TRBD2	TRBV5-1	TRBJ2-1	-	CASSYRTSGGAQDEQFF	TGCGCCAGCAGCTATAGGACTAGCGGGGGGGCCCAGGACGAGCAGTTCTTC
-	TRBV12-3/TRBV12-4	TRBJ1-2	-	CASSQRGRDYGYTF	TGTGCCAGCAGTCAAAGAGGCAGAGACTATGGCTACACCTTC
TRBD1	TRBV30	TRBJ1-2	-	CARTGGVFGYTF	TGTGCTCGGACAGGGGGCGTTTTTGGCTACACCTTC
-	TRBV5-6	TRBJ1-1	many	CASSLPTGSTEAFF	TGTGCCAGCAGCTTACCGACAGGTAGCACTGAAGCTTTCTTT
-	TRBV29-1	TRBJ2-6	few	CSATGPHSGANVLTF	TGCAGCGCCACGGGACCGCACTCTGGGGCCAACGTCCTGACTTTC
-	TRBV6-5	TRBJ2-1	-	CASSPGDGYNEQFF	TGTGCCAGCAGTCCCGGGGACGGTTACAATGAGCAGTTCTTC
-	TRBV6-2/TRBV6-3	TRBJ2-6	-	CASSDHSSGANVLTF	TGTGCCAGCAGTGACCACAGCTCTGGGGCCAACGTCCTGACTTTC
TRBD1	TRBV7-2	TRBJ1-6	-	CASSPPRGQGSPLHF	TGTGCCAGCAGCCCACCCCGGGGACAGGGTTCACCCCTCCACTTT
TRBD2	TRBV20-1	TRBJ2-5	-	CSARDQVAGDQETQYF	TGCAGTGCTAGAGATCAGGTAGCGGGGGACCAAGAGACCCAGTACTTC
-	TRBV6-2/TRBV6-3	TRBJ2-7	-	CASSGGLGYEQYF	TGTGCCAGCAGCGGTGGGTTGGGGTACGAGCAGTACTTC
TRBD1	TRBV27	TRBJ2-2	-	CASSRTGTANTGELFF	TGTGCCAGCAGTCGTACCGGGACAGCGAACACCGGGGAGCTGTTTTTT
TRBD1	TRBV4-1	TRBJ2-7	-	CASSQATGASYNEQYF	TGTGCCAGCAGCCAAGCCACAGGGGCCTCCTACAATGAGCAGTACTTC
-	TRBV15	TRBJ2-3	few	CATSRDRLDTQYF	TGTGCCACCAGCAGAGATCGGCTAGATACGCAGTATTTT
-	TRBV29-1	TRBJ1-2	-	CSVAGYYGYTF	TGCAGCGTGGCAGGCTACTATGGCTACACCTTC
-	TRBV15	TRBJ2-7	-	CATSVYEGEQYF	TGTGCCACCAGCGTATATGAAGGTGAGCAGTACTTC
TRBD1	TRBV4-2	TRBJ1-5	-	CASSVTGGVNQPQHF	TGTGCCAGCAGCGTGACAGGGGGCGTCAATCAGCCCCAGCATTTT